One sample yielded the 5 T cell receptor beta chains listed below, sequenced in a study of molecular identifiers for immune sequencing clone quantification. In TCRdb, the PCR reads were re-called with MiXCR into one record per CDR3 protein. The sample has about half a million distinct CDR3 sequences; roughly a fifth are singletons. The sequencing sample was made of naive CD8+ T cells from blood, with Jurkat cell RNA spiked in. Subset in this sample: FACS-sorted CD8+CD4-CCR7+CD45RA+ naive T cells. All receptors come from a human donor in good health. Some libraries in this study had Jurkat cell RNA spiked in.

This rearrangement joins TRBV19 to TRBJ2-4; D gene ambiguous. The CDR3 covers 15 residues. The V end lost 8 bases, the J end lost 0 bases, and 14 bases lay between the germline ends. Germline V CDR1 and CDR2: LNHDA, SQIVND (reference sequence). The CDR3 sequence: CASGSTLLAKNIQYF. DNA for the CDR3: TGTGCCAGTGGCAGCACACTACTAGCCAAAAACATTCAGTACTTC.

This clonotype was recorded many times. This rearrangement joins TRBV25-1 to TRBJ2-7; D is perhaps TRBD1 (6 bases). The germline V and J ends were trimmed by 3 bases and 2 bases, with 8 bases remaining between them. The germline V gene has CDR1 MGHDK and CDR2 SYGVNS. CDR3 size: 13 residues. CDR3 nucleotide sequence: TGTGCCAGCAGTGACGGACAGACCTACGAGCAGTACTTC. Translated, it gives CASSDGQTYEQYF.

This chain joins TRBV7-2 and TRBJ2-7; 9 positions agree with TRBD1. Germline lookup yields CDR1 SGHTA and CDR2 FQGNSA. The V segment lost 5 bases and the J segment 0 bases; nucleotides outside the gene matches: 11. This CDR3 is 17 amino acids long. For the CDR3, the DNA is TGTGCCAGCAGCCCCCCGACCGGGACAGGGCCCTCCTACGAGCAGTACTTC. Protein product: CASSPPTGTGPSYEQYF.

A note on this clonotype: The CDR3 end shows no conserved phenylalanine or tryptophan, and so a read error is likely. This chain joins TRBV4-1 and TRBJ1-1; possible D gene TRBD1, 6 bases. Per germline, CDR1 MGHRA and CDR2 YSYEKL. The CDR3 runs 15 residues. V was shortened by 4 bases and J by 2 bases, with 14 bases between the two germline ends. The DNA of the CDR3 is TGCGCCAGCAGCCGGTTGAGGGGGTCAAACACTGAAGCTTTCCTT. Protein sequence: CASSRLRGSNTEAFL.

J is TRBJ2-7 and V is TRBV7-9; D is possibly TRBD2 (5 bases). Germline V gene sequence: CDR1 SEHNR, CDR2 FQNEAQ (reference sequence). CDR3 size: 15 residues. Between the trimmed V and J ends, which lost 6 bases and 2 bases, there was a span of 17 bases. CDR3 sequence reads: CASRPLGASTYEQYF. CDR3 nucleotide sequence: TGTGCCAGCAGACCCTTGGGAGCCTCCACCTACGAGCAGTACTTC.